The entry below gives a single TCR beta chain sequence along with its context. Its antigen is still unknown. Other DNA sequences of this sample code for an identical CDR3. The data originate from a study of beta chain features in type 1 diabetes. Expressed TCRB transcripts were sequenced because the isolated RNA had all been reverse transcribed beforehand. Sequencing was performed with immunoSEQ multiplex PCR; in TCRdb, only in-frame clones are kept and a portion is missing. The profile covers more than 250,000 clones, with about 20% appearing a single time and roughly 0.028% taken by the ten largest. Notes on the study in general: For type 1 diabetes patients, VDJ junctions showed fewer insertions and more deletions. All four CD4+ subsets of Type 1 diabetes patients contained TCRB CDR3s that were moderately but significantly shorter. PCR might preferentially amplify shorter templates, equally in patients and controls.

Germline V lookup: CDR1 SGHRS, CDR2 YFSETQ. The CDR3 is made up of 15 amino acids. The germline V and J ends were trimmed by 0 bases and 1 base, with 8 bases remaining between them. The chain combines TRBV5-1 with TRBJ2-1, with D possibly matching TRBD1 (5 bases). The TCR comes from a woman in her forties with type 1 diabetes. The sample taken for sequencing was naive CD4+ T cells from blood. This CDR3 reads CASSLGQGSYNEQFF. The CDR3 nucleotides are TGCGCCAGCAGCTTGGGGCAGGGTTCCTACAATGAGCAGTTCTTC. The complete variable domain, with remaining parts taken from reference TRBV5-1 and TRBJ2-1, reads KAGVTQTPRYLIKTRGQQVTLSCSPISGHRSVSWYQQTPGQGLQFLFEYFSETQRNKGNFPGRFSGRQFSNSRSEMNVSTLELGDSALYLCASSLGQGSYNEQFFGPGTRLTVL.